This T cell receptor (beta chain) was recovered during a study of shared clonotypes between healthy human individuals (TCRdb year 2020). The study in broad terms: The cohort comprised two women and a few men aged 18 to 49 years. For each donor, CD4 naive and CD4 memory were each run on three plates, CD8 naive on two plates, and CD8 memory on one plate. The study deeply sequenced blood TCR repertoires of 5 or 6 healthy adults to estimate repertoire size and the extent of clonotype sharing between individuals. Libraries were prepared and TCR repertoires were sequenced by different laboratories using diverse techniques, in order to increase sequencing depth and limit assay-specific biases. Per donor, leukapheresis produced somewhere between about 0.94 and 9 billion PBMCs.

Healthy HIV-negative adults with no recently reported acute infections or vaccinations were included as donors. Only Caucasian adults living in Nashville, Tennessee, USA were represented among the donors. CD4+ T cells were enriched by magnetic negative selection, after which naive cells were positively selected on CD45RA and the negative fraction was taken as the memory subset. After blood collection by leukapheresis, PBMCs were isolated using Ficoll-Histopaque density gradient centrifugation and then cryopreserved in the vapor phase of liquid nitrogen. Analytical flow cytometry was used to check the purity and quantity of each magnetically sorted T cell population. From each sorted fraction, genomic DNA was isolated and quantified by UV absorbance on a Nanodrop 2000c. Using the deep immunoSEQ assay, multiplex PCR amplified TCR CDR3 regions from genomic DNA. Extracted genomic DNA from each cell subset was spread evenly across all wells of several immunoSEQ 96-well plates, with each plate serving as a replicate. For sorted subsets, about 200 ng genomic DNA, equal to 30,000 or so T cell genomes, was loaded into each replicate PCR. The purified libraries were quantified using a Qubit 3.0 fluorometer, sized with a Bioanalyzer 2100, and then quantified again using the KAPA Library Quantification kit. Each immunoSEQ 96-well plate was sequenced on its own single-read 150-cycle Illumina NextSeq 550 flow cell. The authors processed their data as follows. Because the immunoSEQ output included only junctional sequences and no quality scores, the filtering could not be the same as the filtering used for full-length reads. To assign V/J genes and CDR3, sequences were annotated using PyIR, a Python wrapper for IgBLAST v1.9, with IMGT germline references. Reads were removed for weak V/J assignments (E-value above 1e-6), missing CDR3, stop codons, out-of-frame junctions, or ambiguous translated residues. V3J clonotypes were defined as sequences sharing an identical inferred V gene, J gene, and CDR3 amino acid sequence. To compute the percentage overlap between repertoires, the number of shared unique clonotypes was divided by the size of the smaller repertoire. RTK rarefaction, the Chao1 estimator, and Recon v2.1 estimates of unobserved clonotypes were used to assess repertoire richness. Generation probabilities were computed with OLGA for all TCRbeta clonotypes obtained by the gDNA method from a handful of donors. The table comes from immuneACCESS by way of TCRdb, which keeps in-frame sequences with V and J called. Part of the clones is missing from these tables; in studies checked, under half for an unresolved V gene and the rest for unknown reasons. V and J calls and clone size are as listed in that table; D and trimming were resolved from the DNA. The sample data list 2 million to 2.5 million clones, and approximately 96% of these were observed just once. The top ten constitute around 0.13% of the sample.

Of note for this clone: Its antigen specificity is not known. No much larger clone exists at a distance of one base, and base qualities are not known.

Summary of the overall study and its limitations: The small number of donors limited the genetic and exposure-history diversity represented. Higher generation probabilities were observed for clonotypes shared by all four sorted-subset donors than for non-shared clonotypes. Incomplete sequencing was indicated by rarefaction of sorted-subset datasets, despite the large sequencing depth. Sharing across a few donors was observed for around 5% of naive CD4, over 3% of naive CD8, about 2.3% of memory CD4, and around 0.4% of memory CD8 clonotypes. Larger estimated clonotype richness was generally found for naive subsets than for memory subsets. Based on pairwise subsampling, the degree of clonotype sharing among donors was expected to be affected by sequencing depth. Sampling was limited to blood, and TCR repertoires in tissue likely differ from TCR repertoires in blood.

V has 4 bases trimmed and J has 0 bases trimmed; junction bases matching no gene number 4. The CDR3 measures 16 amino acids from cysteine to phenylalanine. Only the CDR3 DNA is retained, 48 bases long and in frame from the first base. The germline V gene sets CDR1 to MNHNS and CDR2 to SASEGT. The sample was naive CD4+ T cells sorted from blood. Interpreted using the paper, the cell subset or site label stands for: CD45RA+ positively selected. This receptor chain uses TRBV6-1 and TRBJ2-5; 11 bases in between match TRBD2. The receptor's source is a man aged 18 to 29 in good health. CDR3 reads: CASSGLAGKYQETQYF. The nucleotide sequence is TGTGCCAGCAGTGGACTAGCGGGGAAGTACCAAGAGACCCAGTACTTC.